The sequence of this T cell receptor (beta chain) was determined in a study of shared clonotypes between healthy human individuals. TCRdb keeps only in-frame clones here, not all; method: immunoSEQ multiplex PCR. The data contain 980,000 or so clones, about three quarters of them seen just once; the ten biggest clones take up 1.5%. Details on this clone: Its antigen is not identified.

Study conclusions and caveats: Among the subsets, naive ones generally showed larger estimated richness than memory ones.

V was shortened by 5 bases and J by 7 bases, with 14 bases between the two germline ends. Germline V CDR1 and CDR2: SEHNR, FQNEAQ (reference sequence). The CDR3 is 13 residues long. The TCR comes from a man between 18 and 29 years old in good health. V usage is TRBV7-9 and J usage is TRBJ1-2; possibly TRBD1 for D (6 bases). Sequenced material: memory CD4+ T cells sorted from blood. Subset given: CD45RA-negative fraction. The CDR3 DNA sequence: TGTGCCAGCAGCCGAGGGGGGCCAAGTGGCTACACCTTC. This encodes CASSRGGPSGYTF.